These T cell receptor beta chains were read from a single sample in a study of T cell responses to AZD1222 COVID-19 vaccine. Assay used: immunoSEQ multiplex PCR; TCRdb lists only in-frame clones, some missing. The sample has some 150,000 clones, approximately 91% seen once; the top ten hold around 5%. The sample was peripheral blood, taken 28 days after the second dose of the MenACWY control vaccine. These receptor sequences come from an adult who received the MenACWY meningococcal vaccine as a control. Each CDR3 is given with its conserved first and last residue. D genes are given only for firm matches. For some rows the clone size is stated as once, few or many, or as a class when expanded; others skip it.

-	TRBV6-5	15	-	TRBJ1-6	CASSYGVLGDSPLHF	TGTGCCAGCAGTTACGGGGTTCTCGGGGATTCACCCCTCCACTTT
TRBD2	TRBV5-1	15	-	TRBJ2-1	CASSLLTSGTNEQFF	TGCGCCAGCAGCTTACTGACTAGCGGGACAAATGAGCAGTTCTTC
-	TRBV12-5	13	-	TRBJ1-2	CASGPNRDYGYTF	TGTGCTAGTGGTCCCAACCGGGACTATGGCTACACCTTC
TRBD2	TRBV28	18	-	TRBJ2-1	CASSLARKGLAGYNEQFF	TGTGCCAGCAGCCTGGCACGAAAGGGACTAGCAGGCTACAATGAGCAGTTCTTC
-	TRBV6-5	14	-	TRBJ2-7	CASRPGTVSYEQYF	TGTGCCAGCAGACCCGGGACGGTTTCCTACGAGCAGTACTTC
-	TRBV3-1/TRBV3-2	13	-	TRBJ1-1	CASTRTLNTEAFF	TGTGCCAGCACCCGGACGTTGAACACTGAAGCTTTCTTT
TRBD2	TRBV4-3	16	-	TRBJ2-3	CASSPGLAGGWDTQYF	TGCGCCAGCAGCCCAGGACTAGCGGGAGGTTGGGATACGCAGTATTTT
-	TRBV28	13	-	TRBJ1-2	CASSPTSNYGYTF	TGTGCCAGCAGTCCTACTAGTAACTATGGCTACACCTTC
TRBD1	TRBV5-6	16	-	TRBJ1-5	CASSTQRTGRDQPQHF	TGTGCCAGCAGCACTCAGCGGACAGGGAGGGATCAGCCCCAGCATTTT
-	TRBV28	14	-	TRBJ1-1	CASSLGRGRTEAFF	TGTGCCAGCAGTTTAGGCAGGGGAAGGACTGAAGCTTTCTTT
TRBD1	TRBV10-3	14	-	TRBJ1-2	CAISDRGPNYGYTF	TGTGCCATCAGTGACAGGGGGCCGAACTATGGCTACACCTTC
TRBD2	TRBV28	15	-	TRBJ2-1	CASSTPPQRETEQFF	TGTGCCAGCAGCACCCCTCCGCAGCGGGAGACTGAGCAGTTCTTC
TRBD1	TRBV4-3	13	-	TRBJ2-7	CASSQLTGGEQYF	TGCGCCAGCAGCCAGCTCACAGGGGGCGAGCAGTACTTC
-	TRBV18	14	-	TRBJ1-5	CASSEGTRNQPQHF	TGTGCCAGCTCCGAGGGGACACGCAATCAGCCCCAGCATTTT
TRBD1	TRBV4-3	16	-	TRBJ1-1	CASSQDRDRGSTRAFF	TGCGCCAGCAGCCAAGATCGGGACAGGGGCTCCACTCGGGCTTTCTTT
TRBD1	TRBV23-1	17	-	TRBJ2-2	CASSQSRDRFSPGELFF	TGCGCCAGCAGTCAATCGAGGGACAGGTTCTCTCCCGGGGAGCTGTTTTTT
TRBD1	TRBV25-1	18	once	TRBJ1-1	CASSEGTGALGRDTEAFF	TGTGCCAGCAGTGAGGGGACAGGCGCCCTCGGGCGGGACACTGAAGCTTTCTTT
-	TRBV6-5	15	once	TRBJ1-3	CASRRGDNSGNTIYF	TGTGCCAGCAGGAGGGGGGATAACTCTGGAAACACCATATATTTT
-	TRBV19	13	-	TRBJ1-5	CASSIDRGQPQHF	TGTGCCAGTAGTATAGATCGGGGTCAGCCCCAGCATTTT
-	TRBV14	14	-	TRBJ1-2	CASSQGRGNYGYTF	TGTGCCAGCAGCCAGGGACGGGGCAACTATGGCTACACCTTC
TRBD2	TRBV7-2	16	-	TRBJ2-5	CASSPGLAGTQETQYF	TGTGCCAGCAGCCCCGGACTAGCGGGTACCCAAGAGACCCAGTACTTC
-	TRBV12-1	14	-	TRBJ1-1	CASSSAEGSDEAFF	TGTGCCAGCAGCTCCGCTGAGGGGTCCGACGAAGCTTTCTTT
-	TRBV20-1	12	-	TRBJ2-5	CSASPGEETQYF	TGCAGTGCTAGTCCGGGGGAAGAGACCCAGTACTTC
-	TRBV5-1	15	-	TRBJ1-2	CASSLVAGEGYGYTF	TGCGCCAGCAGCTTGGTTGCGGGGGAGGGCTATGGCTACACCTTC
-	TRBV28	14	-	TRBJ1-1	CASSLGVMNTEAFF	TGTGCCAGCAGTTTAGGAGTCATGAACACTGAAGCTTTCTTT
TRBD1	TRBV7-9	14	-	TRBJ2-7	CASSETTDRVWQYF	TGTGCCAGCAGCGAGACCACCGACAGGGTGTGGCAGTACTTC
-	TRBV2	12	-	TRBJ2-2	CASREGPGELFF	TGTGCCAGCAGAGAGGGACCCGGGGAGCTGTTTTTT
-	TRBV11-2	12	-	TRBJ1-2	CASSLGEGRNTF	TGTGCCAGCAGCTTAGGAGAGGGGCGTAACACCTTC
TRBD1	TRBV30	16	-	TRBJ2-7	CACPGQEIKSSYEQYF	TGTGCCTGTCCGGGACAGGAGATTAAAAGCTCCTACGAGCAGTACTTC
TRBD1	TRBV7-3	14	-	TRBJ1-2	CASSLTGAGDGYTF	TGTGCCAGCAGCTTGACAGGGGCAGGGGATGGCTACACCTTC
TRBD1	TRBV5-1	14	-	TRBJ2-1	CASSSVGQGSEQFF	TGCGCCAGCAGCTCTGTCGGACAGGGGTCGGAGCAGTTCTTC
TRBD1	TRBV7-9	15	-	TRBJ1-5	CASSLGTGGRQPQHF	TGTGCCAGCAGCTTAGGGACAGGGGGCCGGCAGCCCCAGCATTTT
-	TRBV27	16	-	TRBJ1-1	CASSSPRTLSNTEAFF	TGTGCCAGCAGTTCACCTAGGACACTCTCGAACACTGAAGCTTTCTTT
TRBD2	TRBV11-3	12	-	TRBJ2-5	CASSGGGETQYF	TGTGCCAGCAGCGGGGGGGGTGAGACCCAGTACTTC
-	TRBV12-5	10	-	TRBJ2-4	CASGLDLRYF	TGTGCTAGTGGTTTGGACCTGAGGTACTTC
-	TRBV5-4	15	-	TRBJ2-5	CASSLGADGGRTQYF	TGTGCCAGCAGCTTGGGAGCGGACGGTGGGAGAACCCAGTACTTC
TRBD2	TRBV12-3/TRBV12-4	13	-	TRBJ2-2	CASRLADTGELFF	TGTGCCAGCAGGCTAGCGGATACCGGGGAGCTGTTTTTT
TRBD1	TRBV4-3	16	-	TRBJ1-3	CASSQERQGAGNTIYF	TGCGCCAGCAGCCAAGAAAGGCAGGGGGCAGGAAACACCATATATTTT
-	TRBV12-3/TRBV12-4	13	-	TRBJ1-5	CASSLGGLWPQHF	TGTGCCAGCAGTTTGGGCGGTCTCTGGCCCCAGCATTTT
-	TRBV4-2	16	-	TRBJ2-1	CASSQDGASRNDEQFF	TGTGCCAGCAGCCAAGATGGGGCTAGCCGAAACGATGAGCAGTTCTTC
-	TRBV12-3/TRBV12-4	11	-	TRBJ1-2	CASSLSYGYTF	TGTGCCAGCAGTTTATCCTATGGCTACACCTTC
-	TRBV6-4	14	-	TRBJ2-2	CASRREGTTGELFF	TGTGCCAGCAGGCGAGAGGGTACCACCGGGGAGCTGTTTTTT
-	TRBV25-1	12	-	TRBJ1-1	CASSEVGLMAFF	TGTGCCAGCAGTGAGGTGGGCCTAATGGCTTTCTTT
TRBD1	TRBV5-5	14	-	TRBJ1-3	CASSLQGSGNTIYF	TGTGCCAGCAGCCTACAGGGGTCTGGAAACACCATATATTTT
-	TRBV6-5	14	-	TRBJ1-2	CASRPTLANYGYTF	TGTGCCAGCAGACCGACACTAGCTAACTATGGCTACACCTTC
-	TRBV30	16	-	TRBJ1-2	CAWRRDRYRDNYGYTF	TGTGCCTGGAGGAGGGACCGATACAGGGATAACTATGGCTACACCTTC
-	TRBV6-5	12	-	TRBJ2-7	CASTGGLKEQYF	TGTGCCAGCACCGGGGGGCTGAAAGAGCAGTACTTC
-	TRBV6-2/TRBV6-3	13	-	TRBJ1-4	CASSWAEFEKLFF	TGTGCCAGCAGTTGGGCGGAGTTTGAAAAACTGTTTTTT
-	TRBV9	15	-	TRBJ2-7	CASSARDGKTYEQYF	TGTGCCAGCAGCGCAAGGGACGGGAAGACCTACGAGCAGTACTTC
-	TRBV6-2/TRBV6-3	13	-	TRBJ2-7	CASSTHRDGEQYF	TGTGCCAGCAGCACCCACAGGGACGGCGAGCAGTACTTC
-	TRBV19	14	-	TRBJ1-1	CASSMARKGTEAFF	TGTGCCAGTAGTATGGCCCGAAAGGGCACTGAAGCTTTCTTT
-	TRBV30	11	-	TRBJ1-2	CAWKGTAVTTF	TGTGCCTGGAAAGGGACTGCTGTGACCACCTTC